Listed here are 8 T cell receptor beta chains from one sample, sequenced in a study of identical twins. MiXCR was run by TCRdb on the 5' RACE reads, yielding one entry per CDR3 protein. Of 700,000 or so distinct CDR3 sequences listed, 21% are singletons. The data were also submitted as part of a second study, on T cells expressing NK-cell markers.

The sequencing input was PBMCs. Receptors originate from a young woman in good health.

This CDR3 is CSVEDLGESPYEQYF. The CDR3, as DNA: TGCAGCGTTGAAGATCTGGGCGAGAGCCCCTACGAGCAGTACTTC. The chain links TRBV29-1 to TRBJ2-7; D gene ambiguous. The germline V and J ends were trimmed by 0 bases and 2 bases, with 14 bases remaining between them. The CDR3 is 15 amino acids. Germline-derived CDR1 and CDR2 are SQVTM and ANQGSEA.

There are a few counts of this clonotype. The CDR3 DNA sequence: TGTGCCAGCAGCGGCATGGGGAACACTGAAGCTTTCTTT. It encodes CASSGMGNTEAFF. The rearrangement joins TRBV7-3 to TRBJ1-1; D gene uncertain. Germline CDR1 reads SGHTA; CDR2 reads FQGTGA. V was trimmed by 5 bases and J by 1 base, leaving 8 bases between them. The CDR3 extends over 13 amino acids.

The rearrangement uses TRBV10-3 and TRBJ2-1, with 9 positions matching TRBD2. This CDR3 comprises 14 residues. Germline V lookup: CDR1 ENHRY, CDR2 SYGVKD. After removal of 6 bases from V and 5 bases from J, the junction contained 5 bases not matched to a gene. The CDR3 nucleotides read TGTGCCATCAGGGGGACTAGCAGCAACAATGAGCAGTTCTTC. The encoded protein is CAIRGTSSNNEQFF.

The chain links TRBV5-1 to TRBJ2-3; TRBD2 agrees at 8 bases. Germline-derived CDR1 and CDR2 are SGHRS and YFSETQ. The V and J ends lost 8 bases and 2 bases, in that order; junction bases with no gene match: 7. The CDR3 runs to 14 residues. The CDR3 loop reads CASLRAGATDTQYF. The DNA for the CDR3 is TGCGCCAGTCTACGAGCGGGAGCCACAGATACGCAGTATTTT.

Only one count was recorded for this clonotype. The V call is TRBV20-1, the J call TRBJ2-3; 10 nucleotides align to TRBD2. Germline V gene lookup returns CDR1 DFQATT and CDR2 SNEGSKA (reference sequence). After removal of 5 bases from V and 2 bases from J, the junction contained 7 bases not matched to a gene. CDR3 length: 15 residues. The CDR3 bases are TGCAGTGCTTCCTCAACTAGCGGGAACACAGATACGCAGTATTTT. Its protein product is CSASSTSGNTDTQYF.

V gene TRBV20-1 combines with J gene TRBJ2-3; D uncertain. This CDR3 has 14 residues. CDR1 is DFQATT, CDR2 SNEGSKA, per germline (reference sequence). The V and J ends lost 2 bases and 6 bases respectively, with 15 bases between them. The CDR3 nucleotides are TGCAGTGCTAGAAGTTACTTACCGCAGGATACGCAGTATTTT. It encodes CSARSYLPQDTQYF.

The chain joins TRBV6-2 or TRBV6-3 to TRBJ2-2; 8 nucleotides match TRBD1. Germline CDR1 and CDR2: MNHEY and SVGEGT. V dropped 2 bases and J dropped 6; count of bases not matched to a gene: 8. CDR3 length: 16 amino acids. DNA of the CDR3: TGTGCCAGCAGTTACGGACCAGGGGGCTTAGCCGGGGAGCTGTTTTTT. It yields the protein CASSYGPGGLAGELFF.

This chain uses TRBV6-5 with TRBJ2-3, with no clear D. V was shortened by 5 bases and J by 5 bases, with 5 bases between the two germline ends. CDR1 and CDR2 from the germline V gene are MNHEY and SVGAGI. The CDR3 consists of 11 residues. The CDR3 sequence is CASSTIDTQYF. DNA of the CDR3: TGTGCCAGCAGTACAATAGATACGCAGTATTTT.